These 31 T cell receptor beta chains originate from one sample sequenced in a study of T cells of healthy individuals. TCRdb re-called the 5' RACE reads through MiXCR, storing one row per CDR3 protein. The data contain about 82,000 distinct CDR3 sequences, 4% to 5.5% of them singletons. All receptors derive from a female donor in good health.

This clonotype was seen more than once but under ten times. V and J are TRBV5-4 and TRBJ2-1; no firm D call. CDR1 and CDR2 from the germline V gene are SGHNT and YYREEE (reference sequence). This CDR3 is built from 15 residues. Trimming pared 0 bases from V and 9 bases from J, leaving 16 bases between. CDR3 loop: CASSLESDEGGEQFF. CDR3 in DNA: TGTGCCAGCAGCTTGGAGTCCGACGAAGGCGGTGAGCAGTTCTTC.

In this sample, this clonotype turned up many times. The V and J genes are TRBV6-2 or TRBV6-3 and TRBJ1-5; D is unresolved. Trimming pared 7 bases from V and 7 bases from J, leaving 17 bases between. Germline V gene sequence: CDR1 MNHEY, CDR2 SVGEGT. This CDR3 region has 14 residues. This CDR3 reads CASMLRPEGQPQHF. The CDR3 nucleotides read TGTGCCAGCATGTTGCGGCCCGAAGGACAGCCCCAGCATTTT.

This clonotype was observed a few times. The CDR3 DNA sequence: TGCGCCAGCAGCCGCAACTTCAATACCAATCAGCCCCAGCATTTT. Its translation: CASSRNFNTNQPQHF. The chain combines TRBV4-3 with TRBJ1-5; D is unresolved. Between the trimmed V and J ends, which lost 4 bases and 3 bases, there was a span of 13 bases. The V gene's germline CDR1 is LGHNA and CDR2 YSLEER. This CDR3 is built from 15 residues.

This clonotype has a count of ten or more. The V and J genes are TRBV3-1 and TRBJ2-1; 9 bases are shared with TRBD2. V lost 4 bases and J lost 8; bases outside the gene matches: 12. CDR1 is LGHDT, CDR2 YNNKEL, per germline (reference sequence). CDR3 length equals 16 residues. CDR3 sequence (DNA): TGTGCCAGCAGCCCCGGGGGCTGGCGGGAGGGTCATGAGCAGTTCTTC. Its translation is CASSPGGWREGHEQFF.

This clonotype was seen repeatedly, ten times or more. V gene TRBV6-2 or TRBV6-3 combines with J gene TRBJ2-5; D may be TRBD2 (5 bases). CDR1 and CDR2 from the germline V gene are MNHEY and SVGEGT. The CDR3 contains 17 residues. The V and J ends lost 8 bases and 2 bases respectively, with 24 bases between them. The CDR3 sequence is CASAQTPGSTTQETQYF. CDR3 nucleotide sequence: TGTGCCAGCGCCCAGACCCCGGGGAGTACCACACAAGAGACCCAGTACTTC.

At least ten counts were recorded for this clonotype. The J gene is TRBJ2-3, the V gene TRBV9; the D is unclear. The V gene lost 3 bases and the J gene lost 8 bases, with 7 bases spanning the gap. This CDR3 contains 11 residues. Germline V gives CDR1 SGDLS, CDR2 YYNGEE. CDR3 sequence reads: CASSGKSTQYF. CDR3 sequence (DNA): TGTGCCAGCAGCGGCAAATCTACGCAGTATTTT.

This clonotype was observed many times. The J gene is TRBJ2-5, the V gene TRBV5-1, with D possibly being TRBD1 (8 bases). V shed 4 bases and J shed 9 bases, with 22 bases lying between them. Per the germline V gene, CDR1 is SGHRS and CDR2 is YFSETQ. The CDR3 consists of 15 residues. The CDR3 loop is CASSEGQAGAGAQYF. The CDR3 DNA reads TGCGCCAGCAGCGAGGGACAGGCGGGGGCAGGGGCCCAGTACTTC.

This clonotype was seen a few times. The chain combines TRBV9 with TRBJ1-6; perhaps TRBD1 as D (6 bases). Germline CDR1 and CDR2: SGDLS and YYNGEE. Between the trimmed V and J ends, which lost 4 bases and 5 bases, there was a span of 10 bases. CDR3 length: 14 amino acids. The CDR3 region is CASSPRQDNSPLHF. The DNA of the CDR3 is TGTGCCAGCAGCCCGAGACAGGATAATTCACCCCTCCACTTT.

This clonotype was counted many times. The gene calls are TRBV2 and TRBJ1-5; TRBD1 agrees at 7 bases. The CDR3 is 14 amino acids. Germline CDR1 reads SNHLY; CDR2 reads FYNNEI. Trimming removed 6 bases from V and 6 bases from J; junction bases left unmatched: 8. The DNA of the CDR3 is TGTGCCAGCAGCTATGACAGGGTCGGTCAGCCCCAGCATTTT. It encodes CASSYDRVGQPQHF. The variable domain in full, completed from reference TRBV2 and TRBJ1-5, reads EPEVTQTPSHQVTQMGQEVILRCVPISNHLYFYWYRQILGQKVEFLVSFYNNEISEKSEIFDDQFSVERPDGSNFTLKIRSTKLEDSAMYFCASSYDRVGQPQHFGDGTRLSIL.

The sample holds many counts of this clonotype. This chain connects TRBV29-1 to TRBJ1-2; 9 bases are a match to TRBD1. With V trimmed by 3 bases and J by 1 base, 3 bases remained unmatched. The CDR3 is 14 amino acids. Germline V gives CDR1 SQVTM, CDR2 ANQGSEA. CDR3 coding DNA: TGCAGCGTTGACGGGACAGGGAATAACTATGGCTACACCTTC. It specifies CSVDGTGNNYGYTF.

The CDR3 DNA follows: TGTGCCTGGTCGTCTCCACGGGGGTCCTACAATGAGCAGTTCTTC. This sequence encodes CAWSSPRGSYNEQFF. The gene calls are TRBV30 and TRBJ2-1, with D perhaps TRBD2 (6 bases). CDR1 and CDR2 from the germline V gene are GTSNPN and SVGIG (reference sequence). Trimming pared 5 bases from V and 1 base from J, leaving 15 bases between. The CDR3 spans 15 residues.

This clonotype was counted between two and nine times. Written as DNA, the CDR3 is TGTGCCAGCAGCGCAGGACCAGCCCCTGGCTACACCTTC. The encoded protein is CASSAGPAPGYTF. This chain connects TRBV2 to TRBJ1-2, with D unresolved. The germline CDR1 and CDR2 sequences are SNHLY and FYNNEI. CDR3 size: 13 residues. The ends were cut back, 6 bases at V and 7 bases at J, with 15 bases in the middle.

The rearrangement joins TRBV6-2 or TRBV6-3 to TRBJ2-4, with TRBD2 identical over 8 bases. CDR1 MNHEY and CDR2 SVGEGT come from the germline V gene. The CDR3 sequence is 15 residues long. The trim removed 6 bases at V and 0 bases at J, leaving 4 bases unmatched. The CDR3 loop reads CASSPSGGAKNIQYF. The CDR3 DNA reads as TGTGCCAGCAGCCCCAGCGGGGGAGCCAAAAACATTCAGTACTTC.

This clonotype was observed many times. The rearrangement joins TRBV29-1 to TRBJ1-2; D not certain. This CDR3 spans 14 amino acids. From germline, CDR1 is SQVTM and CDR2 ANQGSEA. With 6 bases removed from V and 8 bases from J, the gap between germline ends came to 22 bases. This CDR3 reads CSVLEGSRSTGYTF. In DNA, the CDR3 is TGCAGCGTGCTTGAGGGCAGCCGCTCCACCGGCTACACCTTC.

Many counts were recorded for this clonotype. This chain connects TRBV5-1 to TRBJ2-1; 8 bases line up with TRBD1. J lost 9 bases, V lost 0 bases, and 8 bases had no gene match. Germline-derived CDR1 and CDR2 are SGHRS and YFSETQ. The CDR3 is 15 amino acids. CDR3 nucleotide sequence: TGCGCCAGCAGCTTGGCCCGACAGGGGATTGGTGAGCAGTTCTTC. This sequence encodes CASSLARQGIGEQFF.

This clonotype was seen many times. The rearrangement uses TRBV20-1 and TRBJ1-2; D call uncertain. The germline V gene encodes CDR1 DFQATT and CDR2 SNEGSKA (reference sequence). V dropped 3 bases and J dropped 1 base, with 12 bases sitting between them. This CDR3 has 14 amino acids. The DNA of the CDR3 is TGCAGTGCTAGTCGACCCCCTAGTAACTATGGCTACACCTTC. It translates to CSASRPPSNYGYTF.

Concerning this clonotype itself: The junction shows a germline mismatch at one end, possibly a read error. J is TRBJ2-2 and V is TRBV7-6, with 8 nucleotides matching TRBD2. This CDR3 contains 13 residues. CDR1 is SGHVS, CDR2 FNYEAQ, per germline. In DNA form, the CDR3 reads TGTGTCAGCCCCCAGCGGGAGACCGGGGAGCTGTTTTTT. It specifies CVSPQRETGELFF.

This clonotype occurred a few times. This chain joins TRBV29-1 and TRBJ2-5, with D perhaps matching TRBD1 (6 bases). Germline CDR1 SQVTM, CDR2 ANQGSEA. This CDR3 region has 12 residues. V was pared by 8 bases and J by 0 bases, with 10 bases between. The CDR3 coding sequence is TGCAGCTTTACAGGGTACCAAGAGACCCAGTACTTC. It encodes CSFTGYQETQYF. Based on the CDR3 plus reference TRBV29-1 and TRBJ2-5, the full variable domain is SAVISQKPSRDICQRGTSLTIQCQVDSQVTMMFWYRQQPGQSLTLIATANQGSEATYESGFVIDKFPISRPNLTFSTLTVSNMSPEDSSIYLCSFTGYQETQYFGPGTRLLVL.

This clonotype was found many times. The chain combines TRBV5-1 with TRBJ2-4; D might be TRBD1 or TRBD2, each matching 5 bases. Germline V lookup: CDR1 SGHRS, CDR2 YFSETQ. The V and J ends lost 4 bases and 11 bases respectively, with 28 bases between them. The CDR3 extends over 17 amino acids. The CDR3 DNA is TGCGCCAGCAGCCTTTGGGACCAGGCCGGGCTGGAAGGGTTTCAGTACTTC. This codes for CASSLWDQAGLEGFQYF.

This clonotype has a count of ten or more. In DNA, the CDR3 is TGCAGTGCTAGAGATCTTGGGGACTGGACTAATGAGCAGTTCTTC. It is translated as CSARDLGDWTNEQFF. The rearrangement links TRBV20-1 to TRBJ2-1; maybe TRBD2 (6 bases). This CDR3 spans 15 amino acids. Trimming removed 0 bases from V and 7 bases from J, with 16 bases in between. The V gene's germline CDR1 is DFQATT and CDR2 SNEGSKA (reference sequence).

At least ten counts were recorded for this clonotype. V is TRBV7-2 and J is TRBJ2-7; no firm D call. Germline CDR1 reads SGHTA; CDR2 reads FQGNSA. The V gene lost 0 bases and the J gene lost 3 bases, with 15 bases spanning the gap. The length of the CDR3 is 16 residues. Here the CDR3 DNA reads TGTGCCAGCAGCTTAGCGTCCCAGGCCCGACGCTACGAGCAGTACTTC. Encoded protein: CASSLASQARRYEQYF.

Many counts were recorded for this clonotype. The chain uses TRBV7-2 and TRBJ2-5, with D perhaps matching TRBD2 (5 bases). V was trimmed by 5 bases and J by 9 bases, leaving 10 bases between them. The CDR3 totals 11 residues. Germline CDR1 reads SGHTA; CDR2 reads FQGNSA. CDR3 DNA sequence: TGTGCCAGCAGCCCAGCGGCGGCCCAGTACTTC. Its protein product is CASSPAAAQYF.

Ten or more counts support this clonotype. The J gene is TRBJ2-7, the V gene TRBV4-3; 11 nucleotides line up with TRBD2. CDR1 and CDR2 from the germline V gene are LGHNA and YSLEER. The V and J ends lost 4 bases and 0 bases, in that order; junction bases with no gene match: 2. The CDR3 runs 15 residues. The CDR3 protein is CASSPTSGISYEQYF. CDR3 nucleotide sequence: TGCGCCAGCAGCCCGACTAGCGGGATCTCCTACGAGCAGTACTTC.

This clonotype was seen at least ten times. The chain is built from TRBV12-3 or TRBV12-4 and TRBJ2-1; D is unclear. Trimming pared 3 bases from V and 4 bases from J, leaving 10 bases between. The CDR3 totals 14 residues. The CDR3 spells CASSFPLDYNEQFF. The CDR3 DNA follows: TGTGCCAGCAGTTTTCCCCTAGATTACAATGAGCAGTTCTTC.

The chain joins TRBV7-2 to TRBJ2-2; D call uncertain. CDR1 SGHTA and CDR2 FQGNSA come from the germline V gene. The CDR3 covers 13 residues. V shed 0 bases and J shed 4 bases, with 3 bases lying between them. The CDR3 bases are TGTGCCAGCAGCTTAGCGTCCACCGGGGAGCTGTTTTTT. It encodes CASSLASTGELFF.

The chain has TRBV9 and TRBJ1-2, with 9 bases identical to TRBD1. Trimming took 4 bases from V and 6 from J; bases not matched to a gene: 13. The CDR3 runs 16 residues. CDR1 SGDLS and CDR2 YYNGEE come from the germline V gene. CDR3: CASSSRAGDRADGYTF. The DNA for the CDR3 is TGTGCCAGCAGCTCCCGAGCCGGGGACAGGGCTGATGGCTACACCTTC. Using reference TRBV9 and TRBJ1-2 for the parts outside the CDR3, the full variable domain is DSGVTQTPKHLITATGQRVTLRCSPRSGDLSVYWYQQSLDQGLQFLIQYYNGEERAKGNILERFSAQQFPDLHSELNLSSLELGDSALYFCASSSRAGDRADGYTFGSGTRLTVV.

Only a few counts were recorded for this clonotype. V is TRBV28 and J is TRBJ2-1; 8 bases are shared with TRBD2. This CDR3 region has 16 residues. CDR1 is MDHEN, CDR2 SYDVKM, per germline. V was clipped by 2 bases and J by 7 bases; unmatched bases: 10. The CDR3 DNA sequence: TGTGCCAGCAGTTTAATAGGGCTAGCGGGTACGAATGAGCAGTTCTTC. Translating gives CASSLIGLAGTNEQFF.

This clonotype has ten or more counts. This chain links TRBV7-6 with TRBJ1-4, with D maybe TRBD1 (5 bases). This CDR3 comprises 15 residues. Germline V lookup: CDR1 SGHVS, CDR2 FNYEAQ. Trimming took off 5 bases at V and 10 bases at J, with 20 bases between the two ends. The CDR3 is CASSPGPIKTGKLFF. The CDR3 nucleotides read TGTGCCAGCAGCCCGGGGCCTATAAAGACGGGAAAACTGTTTTTT.

This clonotype was counted ten times or more. The chain is built from TRBV28 and TRBJ2-1; 9 nucleotides agree with TRBD2. CDR3 length: 15 amino acids. The junction had 7 bases not matched to a gene; V was cut back by 6 bases and J by 4 bases. CDR1 and CDR2 from the germline V gene are MDHEN and SYDVKM. Written as DNA, the CDR3 is TGTGCCAGCAGACTAGGGACTAGCAAGTACAATGAGCAGTTCTTC. Translating gives CASRLGTSKYNEQFF.

This clonotype came up many times. This sequence joins TRBV6-1 and TRBJ1-1; the D is unclear. V was pared by 1 base and J by 6 bases, with 12 bases between. This CDR3 has 14 amino acids. CDR1 and CDR2 from the germline V gene are MNHNS and SASEGT. The CDR3 region has the DNA TGTGCCAGCAGTGAAGTAGAGGTTTACTCTGAAGCTTTCTTT. Translation: CASSEVEVYSEAFF.

This clonotype was recorded at least ten times. This chain links TRBV12-3 or TRBV12-4 with TRBJ1-3; no clear D gene. V dropped 2 bases and J dropped 0 bases, with 14 bases sitting between them. CDR3 length equals 17 residues. The CDR3 coding sequence is TGTGCCAGCAGTTTAAAAGGGAAGAGGGACTCTGGAAACACCATATATTTT. Its translation: CASSLKGKRDSGNTIYF.